The 16 T cell receptor beta chains reported below all come from one sample, sequenced in a study of blood T cell repertoires in COVID-19. Assay: immunoSEQ multiplex PCR; the TCRdb copy retains only in-frame clones and omits some. The sample shows 290,000 or so clones, around 85% of them seen only once. The specimen was peripheral blood. The receptors were sampled from a man aged 50 to 60 with active or convalescent COVID-19.

J is TRBJ1-1 and V is TRBV5-1; 7 nucleotides match TRBD1. There are 14 residues in the CDR3. J lost 7 bases, V lost 4 bases, and 10 bases had no gene match. The germline V gene has CDR1 SGHRS and CDR2 YFSETQ. This CDR3 is CASSALGTVVEAFF. The CDR3 region has the DNA TGCGCCAGCAGCGCACTCGGGACAGTAGTTGAAGCTTTCTTT.

This clone was counted once. The gene calls are TRBV6-5 and TRBJ2-2; possible D gene TRBD2, 5 bases. CDR1 is MNHEY and CDR2 is SVGAGI in the germline V gene. The CDR3 sequence is 15 residues long. V lost 7 bases, J lost 4 bases, and 16 bases lay in between. The CDR3 reads CASKRGQTSTGELFF. Here the CDR3 DNA reads TGTGCCAGCAAAAGAGGGCAGACATCCACCGGGGAGCTGTTTTTT.

In the case of this clone: Other DNA sequences of this sample code for an identical CDR3. The gene calls are TRBV24-1 and TRBJ2-2; D is perhaps TRBD2 (7 bases). The CDR3 is 16 amino acids. Germline V lookup: CDR1 KGHDR, CDR2 SFDVKD. V shed 1 base and J shed 5 bases, with 13 bases lying between them. The CDR3 DNA reads TGTGCCACCAGTGATTTTGGGGGGGCGAGGACCGGGGAGCTGTTTTTT. Its translation: CATSDFGGARTGELFF.

The chain uses TRBV15 and TRBJ1-5; D remains ambiguous. The CDR3 is 13 residues long. Germline V gene sequence: CDR1 LNHNV, CDR2 YYDKDF (reference sequence). The V end was cut by 8 bases, the J end by 5 bases, with 13 bases between. CDR3 protein: CATVPALDQPQHF. The CDR3 nucleotides read TGTGCCACCGTGCCTGCGTTAGATCAGCCCCAGCATTTT. Filled out from reference TRBV15 and TRBJ1-5, the complete variable domain reads DAMVIQNPRYQVTQFGKPVTLSCSQTLNHNVMYWYQQKSSQAPKLLFHYYDKDFNNEADTPDNFQSRRPNTSFCFLDIRSPGLGDTAMYLCATVPALDQPQHFGDGTRLSIL.

V usage is TRBV6-2 or TRBV6-3 and J usage is TRBJ1-3; D is uncertain. Trimming took off 5 bases at V and 4 bases at J, with 12 bases between the two ends. Germline CDR1 and CDR2: MNHEY and SVGEGT. The CDR3 spans 14 residues. Here the CDR3 reads CASSRHQAGNTIYF. Written as DNA, the CDR3 is TGTGCCAGCAGTCGTCACCAGGCGGGAAACACCATATATTTT.

In DNA, the CDR3 is TGTGCCAGCAGTCAAACGACATCTGGGGCCAACGTCCTGACTTTC. This sequence encodes CASSQTTSGANVLTF. The rearrangement uses TRBV27 and TRBJ2-6; D remains ambiguous. The CDR3 runs to 15 residues. Between the trimmed V and J ends, which lost 5 bases and 1 base, there was a span of 9 bases. Germline V lookup: CDR1 MNHEY, CDR2 SMNVEV (reference sequence).

The V call is TRBV24-1, the J call TRBJ2-5; D perhaps matches TRBD1 (6 bases). This CDR3 contains 14 residues. V was trimmed by 12 bases and J by 5 bases, leaving 21 bases between them. Per germline, CDR1 KGHDR and CDR2 SFDVKD. The DNA of the CDR3 is TGTGCCGCTCAAAACAGGGAGTTAGGTGAGACCCAGTACTTC. This translates into CAAQNRELGETQYF.

V usage is TRBV7-9 and J usage is TRBJ2-3; D may be TRBD1 (5 bases). Germline V gives CDR1 SEHNR, CDR2 FQNEAQ (reference sequence). CDR3 length equals 15 residues. V lost 1 base and J 0 bases, leaving 8 bases between the germline ends. The CDR3 spells CASSLGGLSTDTQYF. Here the CDR3 DNA reads TGTGCCAGCAGCTTAGGGGGCTTGAGCACAGATACGCAGTATTTT.

This clone was seen only once. The chain carries TRBV24-1 and TRBJ2-3, with 9 bases lining up with TRBD2. The length of the CDR3 is 15 residues. V gave up 5 bases and J gave up 5 bases; unmatched junction bases: 7. Germline V gene lookup returns CDR1 KGHDR and CDR2 SFDVKD. In DNA form, the CDR3 reads TGTGCCACCAGTGCCCCAGCGGGAGGTAAAGATACGCAGTATTTT. This sequence encodes CATSAPAGGKDTQYF.

The V and J genes are TRBV12-5 and TRBJ1-5, with 8 bases that match TRBD1. CDR1 and CDR2 (germline): LGHNT, FRNRAP. V shed 5 bases, J shed 2 bases, and the junction held 5 bases outside the gene matches. This CDR3 has 15 residues. The CDR3 is CASGPTGVGNQPQHF. CDR3 bases: TGTGCTAGTGGTCCGACAGGGGTAGGCAATCAGCCCCAGCATTTT.

V gene TRBV5-1 combines with J gene TRBJ1-6; 9 bases are a match to TRBD1. With V trimmed by 4 bases and J by 11 bases, 7 bases remained unmatched. From germline, CDR1 is SGHRS and CDR2 YFSETQ. CDR3 size: 14 residues. The chain's CDR3 is CASSPGQGWAPLHF. The CDR3 region has the DNA TGCGCCAGCAGCCCGGGACAGGGATGGGCACCCCTCCACTTT.

V usage is TRBV3-1 (or the pseudogene TRBV3-2) and J usage is TRBJ1-6; TRBD1 matches at 7 bases. The germline gives CDR1 LGHDT, CDR2 YNNKEL (reference sequence). The CDR3 has 19 amino acids. With V trimmed by 3 bases and J by 9 bases, 20 bases remained unmatched. The CDR3 nucleotides read TGTGCCAGCAGCCAGCCCCCTACAGGGGCCCTGGAGCCAGGTTCACCCCTCCACTTT. Its translation: CASSQPPTGALEPGSPLHF.

J is TRBJ1-2 and V is TRBV12-1. TRBV12-1 is flagged as a pseudogene. This CDR3 region has 12 residues. The CDR3 spells CAYRGWLHGYTF. The CDR3 DNA sequence: TGTGCTTATCGAGGGTGGCTACATGGCTACACCTTC.

V usage is TRBV18 and J usage is TRBJ2-7; no clear D. The CDR3 length is 14 residues. Germline CDR1 reads KGHSH; CDR2 reads LQKENI. V gave up 6 bases and J gave up 3 bases, with 15 bases separating them. The CDR3 is CASSPTPLFYEQYF. CDR3 nucleotide sequence: TGTGCCAGCTCCCCTACCCCACTATTCTACGAGCAGTACTTC.

The chain uses TRBV10-3 and TRBJ1-3; 9 bases line up with TRBD1. V lost 2 bases and J lost 2; bases outside the gene matches: 4. There are 16 residues in the CDR3. Germline CDR1 ENHRY, CDR2 SYGVKD. CDR3 loop: CAISEGTGSPGNTIYF. In nucleotides, the CDR3 is TGTGCCATCAGTGAGGGGACAGGGAGTCCTGGAAACACCATATATTTT.

The CDR3: CASSYSFSSRTDTQYF. CDR3 DNA sequence: TGTGCCAGCAGTTATAGCTTTTCCAGTCGCACAGATACGCAGTATTTT. The V call is TRBV6-5, the J call TRBJ2-3; unclear D gene. This CDR3 has 16 amino acids. V lost 3 bases and J lost 1, with 14 bases in between. The V gene's germline CDR1 is MNHEY and CDR2 SVGAGI.